The 29 T cell receptor beta chains reported below all come from one sample, sequenced in a study of beta chain features in type 1 diabetes. The entirety of the isolated RNA underwent reverse transcription, so expressed TCRB transcripts were sequenced. Profiled with immunoSEQ multiplex PCR; TCRdb holds only in-frame clones, not every one. The sample yields about 240,000 clones, 27% seen once. The sample was central memory CD4+ T cells from blood. These receptors came from a young man in good health.

This clone came up a few times. This chain connects TRBV4-1 to TRBJ1-1, with 9 bases matching TRBD1. The CDR3 contains 16 residues. The J segment lost 7 bases and the V segment lost 0 bases, leaving 9 bases of the junction unmatched. Germline lookup yields CDR1 MGHRA and CDR2 YSYEKL. The CDR3 DNA follows: TGCGCCAGCAGCCAAGAAGGCAACAGGGGGCGCGGTGAAGCTTTCTTT. This gives the protein CASSQEGNRGRGEAFF.

The chain recombines TRBV6-5 with TRBJ2-7; 10 bases are a match to TRBD1. This CDR3 is built from 15 residues. CDR1 MNHEY and CDR2 SVGAGI come from the germline V gene. The junction had 11 bases not matched to a gene; V was cut back by 6 bases and J by 6 bases. CDR3 sequence: CASSQSGTGDLEQYF. CDR3 coding DNA: TGTGCCAGCAGCCAATCCGGGACAGGGGATCTCGAGCAGTACTTC.

This clone was counted only a few times. Other DNA variants within this sample encode the same CDR3. This rearrangement joins TRBV6-6 to TRBJ2-7; tentatively, D is TRBD1 (6 bases). CDR3 length equals 14 residues. Looked up from germline, CDR1 is MNHNY and CDR2 is SVGAGI (reference sequence). Trimming left V 0 bases short and J 2 bases short, with 8 bases between. Written as DNA, the CDR3 is TGTGCCAGCAGTTACTCACAGGGCACCTACGAGCAGTACTTC. It translates to CASSYSQGTYEQYF.

This chain uses TRBV29-1 with TRBJ2-3, with 7 positions matching TRBD2. Germline values: CDR1 SQVTM, CDR2 ANQGSEA. Germline trimming cut 3 bases from V and 4 bases from J; bases unmatched to any gene: 4. The CDR3 has 13 residues. The CDR3 reads CSVDWGGSDTQYF. The CDR3 DNA reads as TGCAGCGTTGATTGGGGGGGGTCAGATACGCAGTATTTT.

This clone was detected ten times or more. This chain joins TRBV19 and TRBJ2-7, with a tentative D call TRBD2 (6 bases). This CDR3 is 15 amino acids long. CDR1 is LNHDA and CDR2 is SQIVND in the germline V gene (reference sequence). V was pared by 5 bases and J by 0 bases, with 14 bases between. CDR3 coding DNA: TGTGCCAGTAGTCCCGTGGGGGGTAGCTCCTACGAGCAGTACTTC. Amino acids: CASSPVGGSSYEQYF. Full variable domain (rest looked up from reference TRBV19 and TRBJ2-7): DGGITQSPKYLFRKEGQNVTLSCEQNLNHDAMYWYRQDPGQGLRLIYYSQIVNDFQKGDIAEGYSVSREKKESFPLTVTSAQKNPTAFYLCASSPVGGSSYEQYFGPGTRLTVT.

The rearrangement links TRBV7-2 to TRBJ1-1, with TRBD1 as a possible D gene (5 bases). Trimming removed 3 bases from V and 5 bases from J, with 13 bases in between. CDR1 SGHTA and CDR2 FQGNSA come from the germline V gene. This CDR3 comprises 14 residues. CDR3 region: CASSFEGRRTEAFF. The DNA of the CDR3 is TGTGCCAGCAGCTTCGAGGGGCGCAGAACTGAAGCTTTCTTT.

The sample holds a few counts of this clone. The gene calls are TRBV7-2 and TRBJ2-1, with TRBD1 matching over 7 bases. The CDR3 length is 15 residues. Trimming at V came to 3 bases and at J to 2 bases, leaving 4 bases not matched to a gene. CDR1 is SGHTA, CDR2 FQGNSA, per germline. Here the CDR3 DNA reads TGTGCCAGCAGCTTCAGGGGGATCCCCTACAATGAGCAGTTCTTC. Protein: CASSFRGIPYNEQFF.

In its sample, this clone was seen a few times. This chain connects TRBV7-9 to TRBJ1-1; no clear D. This CDR3 is 14 amino acids long. The ends were cut back, 2 bases at V and 4 bases at J, with 11 bases in the middle. CDR1 is SEHNR and CDR2 is FQNEAQ in the germline V gene (reference sequence). CDR3 loop: CASSLKSVLTEAFF. The CDR3 nucleotides read TGTGCCAGCAGCTTAAAATCGGTTCTCACTGAAGCTTTCTTT.

This chain joins TRBV29-1 and TRBJ1-1; D is ambiguous. With 8 bases removed from V and 6 bases from J, the gap between germline ends came to 13 bases. CDR3 length equals 11 residues. The germline gives CDR1 SQVTM, CDR2 ANQGSEA. The CDR3 is CSPERVAEAFF. The CDR3 DNA is TGCAGCCCCGAGAGGGTTGCTGAAGCTTTCTTT.

This sequence joins TRBV7-6 and TRBJ2-1; D ambiguous. The V gene lost 5 bases and the J gene lost 3 bases, with 14 bases spanning the gap. Germline CDR1 reads SGHVS; CDR2 reads FNYEAQ. The CDR3 consists of 15 residues. CDR3 nucleotides: TGTGCCAGCAGCCTCGGAAACAGCTACTACAATGAGCAGTTCTTC. Translated: CASSLGNSYYNEQFF.

This chain links TRBV7-2 with TRBJ2-7; 14 bases map to TRBD2. The V gene end was trimmed by 2 bases and the J gene end by 6 bases; junction bases not matched to a gene: 3. The CDR3 sequence is 15 residues long. Germline CDR1 and CDR2: SGHTA and FQGNSA. The CDR3 protein is CASSLRGLAGGEQYF. Written as DNA, the CDR3 is TGTGCCAGCAGCTTACGCGGACTAGCGGGAGGCGAGCAGTACTTC.

J is TRBJ2-5 and V is TRBV5-1, with 10 bases aligning to TRBD2. Germline loops: CDR1 SGHRS, CDR2 YFSETQ. The CDR3 runs 17 residues. Trimming removed 0 bases from V and 1 base from J; junction bases left unmatched: 6. CDR3 in amino acids: CASSLGASGSSQETQYF. The CDR3 region has the DNA TGCGCCAGCAGCTTGGGAGCTAGCGGGAGTTCCCAAGAGACCCAGTACTTC. Filled out from reference TRBV5-1 and TRBJ2-5, the complete variable domain reads KAGVTQTPRYLIKTRGQQVTLSCSPISGHRSVSWYQQTPGQGLQFLFEYFSETQRNKGNFPGRFSGRQFSNSRSEMNVSTLELGDSALYLCASSLGASGSSQETQYFGPGTRLLVL.

This sequence joins TRBV4-2 and TRBJ2-6; D is undetermined. The CDR3 runs to 14 residues. Germline CDR1 is LGHNA and CDR2 is YNFKEQ. Trimming removed 6 bases at V and 4 bases at J, with 10 bases between. CDR3 nucleotide sequence: TGTGCCAGCAGGTCCGCTGAAGGGGCCAACGTCCTGACTTTC. Its protein product is CASRSAEGANVLTF.

V and J are TRBV4-1 and TRBJ2-5; D may be TRBD1 or TRBD2 (6 bases each). This CDR3 is built from 11 residues. Trimming left V 3 bases short and J 11 bases short, with 10 bases between. The germline V gene encodes CDR1 MGHRA and CDR2 YSYEKL. In DNA, the CDR3 is TGCGCCAGCAGCCACCAGGGGACTCAGTACTTC. This codes for CASSHQGTQYF.

There are many counts of this clone. The chain uses TRBV5-1 and TRBJ1-5; D unclear. This CDR3 has 13 residues. Trimming pared 2 bases from V and 4 bases from J, leaving 7 bases between. Germline values: CDR1 SGHRS, CDR2 YFSETQ. The CDR3 loop reads CASSLETNQPQHF. In DNA form, the CDR3 reads TGCGCCAGCAGCTTAGAGACGAATCAGCCCCAGCATTTT.

Details on this clone: Since a much larger clone is just one base distant, this may be a read error. Other DNA sequences from this sample encode an identical CDR3 as well. V gene TRBV29-1 combines with J gene TRBJ2-3; 11 bases map to TRBD1. Germline CDR1 SQVTM, CDR2 ANQGSEA. Unmatched junction bases numbered 8, after V lost 3 bases and J lost 6 bases. CDR3 length: 15 residues. The CDR3 reads CSVDAGTGGPDTQYF. CDR3 nucleotides: TGCAGCGTTGACGCGGGGACAGGGGGGCCTGATACGCAGTATTTT.

This clone occurred a few times. The chain couples TRBV4-3 to TRBJ2-3; D perhaps matches TRBD2 (5 bases). Per the germline V gene, CDR1 is LGHNA and CDR2 is YSLEER. The length of the CDR3 is 16 residues. With 1 base removed from V and 2 bases from J, the gap between germline ends came to 13 bases. The CDR3 loop is CASSQGRTPYTDTQYF. The CDR3 DNA is TGCGCCAGCAGCCAAGGACGGACTCCCTACACAGATACGCAGTATTTT.

This rearrangement joins TRBV5-1 to TRBJ2-1, with 7 bases matching TRBD2. There are 16 residues in the CDR3. CDR1 SGHRS and CDR2 YFSETQ come from the germline V gene. V lost 2 bases to trimming and J lost 0 bases; unmatched junction nucleotides: 5. The CDR3 DNA follows: TGCGCCAGCAGCTTAGTGGGAGGGAGCTCCTACAATGAGCAGTTCTTC. Translated, it gives CASSLVGGSSYNEQFF.

The chain employs TRBV11-2 and TRBJ2-1; tentative D call: TRBD2 (5 bases). V lost 1 base to trimming and J lost 3 bases, with 10 bases between them. This CDR3 spans 15 amino acids. The germline gives CDR1 SGHAT, CDR2 FQNNGV. The CDR3 sequence: CASSLGSVRYNEQFF. CDR3 sequence (DNA): TGTGCCAGCAGCTTAGGTAGCGTACGCTACAATGAGCAGTTCTTC.

The rearrangement joins TRBV2 to TRBJ1-4, with D uncertain. The CDR3 spans 11 residues. The ends were cut back, 6 bases at V and 8 bases at J, with 7 bases in the middle. Looked up from germline, CDR1 is SNHLY and CDR2 is FYNNEI. CDR3 DNA sequence: TGTGCCAGCAGAGAATACGAAAAACTGTTTTTT. Its protein is CASREYEKLFF.

V and J are TRBV7-2 and TRBJ2-1; 11 nucleotides align to TRBD2. V dropped 4 bases and J dropped 4; count of bases not matched to a gene: 9. The germline V gene encodes CDR1 SGHTA and CDR2 FQGNSA. This CDR3 comprises 17 residues. CDR3 in amino acids: CASSYRASSGGYNEQFF. As DNA, the CDR3 is TGTGCCAGCAGCTATAGGGCATCTAGCGGGGGGTACAATGAGCAGTTCTTC.

This clone was recorded at least ten times. The chain uses TRBV7-9 and TRBJ1-2; no clear D gene. The V gene lost 7 bases and the J gene lost 3 bases, with 6 bases spanning the gap. The V gene's germline CDR1 is SEHNR and CDR2 FQNEAQ (reference sequence). The CDR3 is made up of 11 amino acids. In DNA, the CDR3 is TGTGCCAGCAAGACGGACTATGGCTACACCTTC. Translation: CASKTDYGYTF.

The chain is built from TRBV30 and TRBJ2-7, with D possibly matching TRBD1 (6 bases). In germline, CDR1 is GTSNPN, CDR2 SVGIG (reference sequence). The V gene lost 0 bases and the J gene lost 3 bases, with 21 bases spanning the gap. CDR3 length equals 17 residues. Here the CDR3 DNA reads TGTGCCTGGAGTGTACCTAGGTCCCGGACAGAGGGCTACGAGCAGTACTTC. Translated, it gives CAWSVPRSRTEGYEQYF.

The chain employs TRBV27 and TRBJ2-6; D uncertain. The V gene's germline CDR1 is MNHEY and CDR2 SMNVEV (reference sequence). V dropped 5 bases and J dropped 0 bases, with 5 bases sitting between them. This CDR3 has 14 amino acids. CDR3 protein: CASSPNSGANVLTF. The CDR3 DNA reads TGTGCCAGCAGTCCTAACTCTGGGGCCAACGTCCTGACTTTC.

This clone appeared a few times. This chain connects TRBV19 to TRBJ2-2, with no clear D. V lost 5 bases and J 3 bases, leaving 10 bases between the germline ends. There are 14 residues in the CDR3. Germline lookup yields CDR1 LNHDA and CDR2 SQIVND (reference sequence). The CDR3 region is CASSSGLYTGELFF. The CDR3 nucleotides read TGTGCCAGTAGTTCCGGGCTGTACACCGGGGAGCTGTTTTTT. Combining the CDR3 with reference TRBV19 and TRBJ2-2 gives the whole variable domain DGGITQSPKYLFRKEGQNVTLSCEQNLNHDAMYWYRQDPGQGLRLIYYSQIVNDFQKGDIAEGYSVSREKKESFPLTVTSAQKNPTAFYLCASSSGLYTGELFFGEGSRLTVL.

This clone was observed a few times. The gene calls are TRBV15 and TRBJ2-1; D not certain. Per germline, CDR1 LNHNV and CDR2 YYDKDF (reference sequence). This CDR3 spans 12 amino acids. Trimming took off 1 base at V and 9 bases at J, with 7 bases between the two ends. The CDR3 sequence is CATSRAAFEQFF. In nucleotides, the CDR3 is TGTGCCACCAGCAGAGCTGCGTTTGAGCAGTTCTTC.

This clone was observed a few times. The chain recombines TRBV6-6 with TRBJ1-3; possibly TRBD1 for D (6 bases). Germline CDR1 is MNHNY and CDR2 is SVGAGI (reference sequence). The V gene lost 6 bases and the J gene lost 4 bases, with 10 bases spanning the gap. This CDR3 spans 13 amino acids. The CDR3 region is CASRETGGNTIYF. As DNA, the CDR3 is TGTGCCAGCAGGGAGACAGGAGGAAACACCATATATTTT.

This clone was recorded many times. This chain joins TRBV7-2 and TRBJ2-1; D is unclear. The CDR3 totals 13 residues. Germline V gene lookup returns CDR1 SGHTA and CDR2 FQGNSA. The ends were cut back, 3 bases at V and 8 bases at J, with 11 bases in the middle. The CDR3 coding sequence is TGTGCCAGCAGCTTCCAAGGTGGGGATGAGCAGTTCTTC. The encoded protein is CASSFQGGDEQFF.

The V call is TRBV5-1, the J call TRBJ2-1; D possibly corresponds to TRBD1 (6 bases). This CDR3 is built from 16 residues. V was trimmed by 3 bases and J by 1 base, leaving 14 bases between them. The germline V gene encodes CDR1 SGHRS and CDR2 YFSETQ. CDR3 nucleotide sequence: TGCGCCAGCAGCTCCGAAGGGGGTAGGTCCTACAATGAGCAGTTCTTC. It encodes CASSSEGGRSYNEQFF.